This entry lists 25 T cell receptor beta chains sequenced from one sample in a study of regulatory T cells in long-lasting Graves disease. With iRepertoire HTBI primers and Arm-PCR of CDR3 regions, TCR beta libraries were built. TCRdb reprocessed the multiplex PCR reads via MiXCR and lists one record per CDR3 protein. The sample has about 460,000 distinct CDR3 sequences, 12% to 15% seen once. This sample's time point: newly diagnosed GD, antithyroid drugs for less than 3 months. PBMC-derived RNA was used for the TCR library. The same data also contributed to another study, on T cells in Graves' hyperthyroidism and ophthalmopathy.

Sequencing used peripheral blood mononuclear cells (PBMCs), obtained at new diagnosis, from a patient treated with antithyroid drugs. These receptors were collected from a woman aged 50 to 60 with Graves disease.

The chain is built from TRBV18 and TRBJ2-7; no firm D call. Germline V gene sequence: CDR1 KGHSH, CDR2 LQKENI. The CDR3 spans 17 residues. V lost 6 bases and J 2 bases, leaving 23 bases between the germline ends. DNA for the CDR3: TGTGCCAGCTCGCCGTCCCATCCGGGCCCCCTCACCTACGAGCAGTACTTC. Translating it yields CASSPSHPGPLTYEQYF.

This chain uses TRBV19 with TRBJ2-7, with TRBD2 as a possible D gene (5 bases). The germline gives CDR1 LNHDA, CDR2 SQIVND (reference sequence). CDR3 length equals 15 residues. The V gene lost 1 base and the J gene lost 0 bases, with 10 bases spanning the gap. CDR3 sequence (DNA): TGTGCCAGTAGTATAGCGTGGGAGCCCTCCTACGAGCAGTACTTC. Its translation is CASSIAWEPSYEQYF. Together with reference TRBV19 and TRBJ2-7, the CDR3 gives the full variable domain: DGGITQSPKYLFRKEGQNVTLSCEQNLNHDAMYWYRQDPGQGLRLIYYSQIVNDFQKGDIAEGYSVSREKKESFPLTVTSAQKNPTAFYLCASSIAWEPSYEQYFGPGTRLTVT.

The chain employs TRBV29-1 and TRBJ2-7; the match to TRBD1 covers 8 bases. CDR1 SQVTM and CDR2 ANQGSEA come from the germline V gene. This CDR3 spans 13 amino acids. V lost 6 bases to trimming and J lost 1 base; unmatched junction nucleotides: 5. CDR3 sequence (DNA): TGCAGCGTCACCGGGACAGGATCCTACGAGCAGTACTTC. Amino acids: CSVTGTGSYEQYF.

This clonotype showed up many times. The chain combines TRBV20-1 with TRBJ1-1; no definite D call. Germline CDR1 reads DFQATT; CDR2 reads SNEGSKA (reference sequence). V dropped 5 bases and J dropped 3 bases, with 13 bases sitting between them. The length of the CDR3 is 13 residues. CDR3 DNA: TGCAGTGCTCCGGACCGACGGCACACTGAAGCTTTCTTT. Its protein is CSAPDRRHTEAFF.

This clonotype appeared a few times. V gene TRBV10-1 combines with J gene TRBJ1-1, with D hard to call. V lost 2 bases, J lost 3 bases, and 7 bases lay in between. The CDR3 has 13 amino acids. Looked up from germline, CDR1 is WNHNN and CDR2 is SYGVQD (reference sequence). CDR3 nucleotides: TGCGCCAGCAGTGAGGGGCATGACACTGAAGCTTTCTTT. It yields the protein CASSEGHDTEAFF.

Ten or more counts support this clonotype. This chain uses TRBV20-1 with TRBJ2-7; D is unclear. Germline loops: CDR1 DFQATT, CDR2 SNEGSKA (reference sequence). The CDR3 covers 12 residues. Trimming shortened V by 1 base and J by 3 bases, and 7 bases separated the two germline ends. The CDR3 reads CSARGPHYEQYF. Written as DNA, the CDR3 is TGCAGTGCTAGAGGCCCCCACTACGAGCAGTACTTC.

This rearrangement joins TRBV28 to TRBJ2-1, with 8 nucleotides matching TRBD1. The CDR3 runs to 14 residues. Germline V gene sequence: CDR1 MDHEN, CDR2 SYDVKM. V dropped 7 bases and J dropped 3; count of bases not matched to a gene: 5. This chain's CDR3 is CASTKDRVYNEQFF. The CDR3 DNA sequence: TGTGCCAGCACCAAGGACAGGGTCTACAATGAGCAGTTCTTC.

Concerning this clonotype: The junction departs from the called germline gene at one end, perhaps through a read error. CDR3 amino acids: CASRDTSTASTNTQYF. The CDR3, as DNA: TGTGCCAGCAGAGATACCTCGACGGCGAGCACAAATACGCAGTATTTT. The gene calls are TRBV27 and TRBJ2-3; D unclear. The germline V gene encodes CDR1 MNHEY and CDR2 SMNVEV (reference sequence). The length of the CDR3 is 16 residues.

In this sample, this clonotype turned up many times. J is TRBJ2-5 and V is TRBV28; D possibly corresponds to TRBD2 (5 bases). The germline V gene encodes CDR1 MDHEN and CDR2 SYDVKM. The V end was cut by 1 base, the J end by 3 bases, with 12 bases between. This CDR3 region has 15 residues. For the CDR3, the DNA is TGTGCCAGCAGTTTATTAGGGCGGAGGAAAGAGACCCAGTACTTC. Translation gives CASSLLGRRKETQYF.

This chain uses TRBV20-1 with TRBJ1-6; a weak D match, TRBD1 (5 bases). The CDR3 consists of 13 residues. V was cut by 6 bases and J by 4 bases, with 10 bases left in between. In germline, CDR1 is DFQATT, CDR2 SNEGSKA (reference sequence). The DNA for the CDR3 is TGCAGTGCATCGACAGATTATAATTCACCCCTCCACTTT. Translation: CSASTDYNSPLHF.

This clonotype was counted a few times. A read error may be the cause here, since a much bigger clone is one base away. This chain joins TRBV2 and TRBJ2-1; TRBD1 is a possible D gene (5 bases). The germline CDR1 and CDR2 sequences are SNHLY and FYNNEI. V lost 11 bases and J 3 bases, leaving 17 bases between the germline ends. The CDR3 is 14 residues long. In nucleotides, the CDR3 is TGTGCCGCCAATCCGGACACAAACTACAATGAGCAGTTCTTC. It yields the protein CAANPDTNYNEQFF.

The table lists this clonotype with a few counts. This may stem from a read error, because a much larger clone lies one nucleotide away. The genes are TRBV2 and TRBJ2-1; D not resolved. The CDR3 is made up of 12 amino acids. Between the trimmed V and J ends, which lost 7 bases and 2 bases, there was a span of 6 bases. The germline CDR1 and CDR2 sequences are SNHLY and FYNNEI. DNA for the CDR3: TGTGCCAGCACCAGGCCCTACAATGAGCAGTTCTTC. This translates into CASTRPYNEQFF.

This clonotype occurred many times. The J gene is TRBJ2-1, the V gene TRBV2; 7 nucleotides agree with TRBD2. J gave up 6 bases and V 6 bases, and 5 bases lay outside the gene matches. CDR1 and CDR2 from the germline V gene are SNHLY and FYNNEI. The length of the CDR3 is 13 residues. DNA of the CDR3: TGTGCCAGCAGCGGGAGGCGGGTCAATGAGCAGTTCTTC. Its translation: CASSGRRVNEQFF.

This clonotype was detected many times. The chain employs TRBV10-2 and TRBJ2-1; tentative D call: TRBD2 (5 bases). V gave up 2 bases and J gave up 2 bases, with 7 bases separating them. CDR3 length equals 14 residues. Looked up from germline, CDR1 is WSHSY and CDR2 is SAAADI. CDR3 region: CASSERRAYNEQFF. The CDR3 DNA reads as TGCGCCAGCAGTGAGAGGCGGGCCTACAATGAGCAGTTCTTC.

This clonotype occurred a few times. The chain recombines TRBV7-8 with TRBJ2-1; 12 bases line up with TRBD2. Germline loops: CDR1 SGHVS, CDR2 FQNEAQ. The CDR3 is 15 residues long. V dropped 3 bases and J dropped 8; count of bases not matched to a gene: 5. CDR3 nucleotide sequence: TGTGCCAGCAGCTTGGGGACTAGCGGGTTCTATGAGCAGTTCTTC. Translating it yields CASSLGTSGFYEQFF.

Ten or more counts support this clonotype. CDR3 bases: TGTGCCAGCAGCATCCTCACTTCCGGGAACACCGGGGAGCTGTTTTTT. Translated, it gives CASSILTSGNTGELFF. This chain uses TRBV5-6 with TRBJ2-2; D is ambiguous. The V and J ends lost 4 bases and 1 base respectively, with 14 bases between them. The CDR3 has 16 residues. Germline V gene sequence: CDR1 SGHDT, CDR2 YYEEEE.

The chain links TRBV19 to TRBJ1-5; D remains ambiguous. The CDR3 is made up of 13 amino acids. The V end was cut by 1 base, the J end by 5 bases, with 6 bases between. From germline, CDR1 is LNHDA and CDR2 SQIVND (reference sequence). CDR3: CASSIVADQPQHF. CDR3 DNA: TGTGCCAGTAGTATAGTGGCGGATCAGCCCCAGCATTTT.

A few counts support this clonotype. The J gene is TRBJ2-7, the V gene TRBV6-1; 8 bases line up with TRBD1. The ends lost 6 bases at V and 3 bases at J; junction bases unmatched: 10. CDR3 length: 15 amino acids. Germline assignment: CDR1 MNHNS and CDR2 SASEGT. The CDR3 sequence is CASRPMDRELYEQYF. CDR3 in DNA: TGTGCCAGCAGACCAATGGACAGGGAACTCTACGAGCAGTACTTC.

This clonotype was counted at least ten times. The CDR3 spells CASSSRLAGGSSSYNEQFF. Written as DNA, the CDR3 is TGTGCCAGCAGCTCGCGACTAGCGGGAGGGTCCAGCTCCTACAATGAGCAGTTCTTC. This chain joins TRBV11-2 and TRBJ2-1; 14 bases fit TRBD2. The CDR3 contains 19 residues. Germline V gives CDR1 SGHAT, CDR2 FQNNGV. The J segment lost 0 bases and the V segment lost 4 bases, leaving 8 bases of the junction unmatched.

Only one count was recorded for this clonotype. This may be a read error: a much more frequent sequence differs by one nucleotide. The V gene is TRBV30, the J gene TRBJ1-1; perhaps TRBD1 as D (5 bases). The germline V gene encodes CDR1 GTSNPN and CDR2 SVGIG (reference sequence). The CDR3 spans 16 residues. V gave up 1 base and J gave up 4 bases, with 19 bases separating them. CDR3 loop: CAWSAPMRLQATEAFF. The CDR3 DNA reads as TGTGCCTGGAGTGCCCCGATGCGTTTACAGGCCACTGAAGCTTTCTTT.

This clonotype came up many times. The chain couples TRBV28 to TRBJ2-2; D may correspond to TRBD1 or TRBD2 (5 bases each). CDR1 MDHEN and CDR2 SYDVKM come from the germline V gene. With 8 bases removed from V and 6 bases from J, the gap between germline ends came to 19 bases. The CDR3 sequence is 15 residues long. CDR3 sequence: CASHFGGDNAGELFF. The CDR3 DNA follows: TGTGCCAGCCATTTTGGGGGAGACAACGCCGGGGAGCTGTTTTTT. Full variable domain (outside the CDR3, taken from reference TRBV28 and TRBJ2-2): DVKVTQSSRYLVKRTGEKVFLECVQDMDHENMFWYRQDPGLGLRLIYFSYDVKMKEKGDIPEGYSVSREKKERFSLILESASTNQTSMYLCASHFGGDNAGELFFGEGSRLTVL.

This clonotype has more than one count but fewer than ten. The V gene is TRBV12-3 or TRBV12-4, the J gene TRBJ1-4; tentative D call: TRBD1 (6 bases). V lost 3 bases, J lost 5 bases, and 16 bases lay in between. This CDR3 is 16 amino acids long. CDR3 sequence reads: CASSFGQILKNEKLFF. DNA for the CDR3: TGTGCCAGCAGTTTCGGACAGATCCTAAAGAATGAAAAACTGTTTTTT.

In this sample, this clonotype turned up many times. This chain uses TRBV5-1 with TRBJ2-5; 8 nucleotides agree with TRBD1. Germline CDR1 reads SGHRS; CDR2 reads YFSETQ. Trimming took 3 bases from V and 4 from J; bases not matched to a gene: 11. CDR3 length: 16 amino acids. The CDR3 is CASSWGSGQGGETQYF. Here the CDR3 DNA reads TGCGCCAGCAGCTGGGGGTCTGGACAGGGTGGAGAGACCCAGTACTTC.

The sample holds a few counts of this clonotype. V is TRBV28 and J is TRBJ2-7, with 8 bases fitting TRBD1. In germline, CDR1 is MDHEN, CDR2 SYDVKM. The CDR3 has 15 residues. V shed 4 bases, J shed 5 bases, and the junction held 10 bases outside the gene matches. CDR3 amino acids: CASSSIQGAVDEQYF. In DNA form, the CDR3 reads TGTGCCAGCAGTTCAATTCAGGGGGCAGTTGACGAGCAGTACTTC.

With regard to this clonotype: Being one base from a much bigger clone, this may be a read error. This rearrangement joins TRBV6-1 to TRBJ2-7, with 11 bases identical to TRBD2. Germline V gives CDR1 MNHNS, CDR2 SASEGT. V shed 4 bases, J shed 0 bases, and the junction held 14 bases outside the gene matches. The CDR3 loop spans 19 amino acids. The CDR3 nucleotides read TGTGCCAGCAGTGGAGTGGCTAGCGGGAGGCCTACCCTCTCCTACGAGCAGTACTTC. It is translated as CASSGVASGRPTLSYEQYF.